This T cell receptor (beta chain) came from a study of Graves' ophthalmopathy and Graves' hyperthyroidism. Study-wide findings and caveats: Most clonotypes expanded in thyroid above 0.001 frequency were present in blood too.

The study amplified TCR beta CDR3 regions using RNA transcripts. After a first-round RT-PCR with HTBI primers, a second-round multiplex PCR was run. Via MiXCR, TCRdb re-called the multiplex PCR reads, giving one row per CDR3 protein. The sample has 900,000 to 1,200,000 distinct CDR3 sequences; about 38% are singletons. The CDR3 length is 14 residues. Trimming removed 7 bases from V and 7 bases from J; junction bases left unmatched: 12. The germline V gene encodes CDR1 SQVTM and CDR2 ANQGSEA. This clonotype was seen many times. Its antigen is not identified. The sequenced sample was peripheral blood or thyroid tissue (not recorded which). The rearrangement joins TRBV29-1 to TRBJ2-2, with 7 nucleotides matching TRBD2. The receptor comes from an adult man with Graves' hyperthyroidism. The CDR3 region has the DNA TGCAGCGCCCGACCCGGGGACTATAACGGGGAGCTGTTTTTT. It encodes CSARPGDYNGELFF.